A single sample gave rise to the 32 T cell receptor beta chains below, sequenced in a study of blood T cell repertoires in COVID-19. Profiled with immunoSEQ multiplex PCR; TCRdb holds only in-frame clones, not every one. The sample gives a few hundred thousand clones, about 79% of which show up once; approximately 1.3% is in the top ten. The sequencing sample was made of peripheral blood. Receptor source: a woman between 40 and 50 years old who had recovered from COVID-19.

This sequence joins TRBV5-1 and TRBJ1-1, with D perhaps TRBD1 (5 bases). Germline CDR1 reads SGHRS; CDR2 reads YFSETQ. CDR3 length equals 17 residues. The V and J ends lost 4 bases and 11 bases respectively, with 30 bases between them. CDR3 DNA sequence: TGCGCCAGCAGCCTGGGGGGTCGCGCGGGCAGCTCAGAAAGGGCTTTCTTT. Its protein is CASSLGGRAGSSERAFF.

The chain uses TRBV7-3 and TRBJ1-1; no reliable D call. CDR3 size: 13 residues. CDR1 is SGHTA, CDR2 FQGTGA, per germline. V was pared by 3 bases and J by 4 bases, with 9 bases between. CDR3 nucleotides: TGTGCCAGCAGCTTCACAAGGAGCACTGAAGCTTTCTTT. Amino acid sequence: CASSFTRSTEAFF.

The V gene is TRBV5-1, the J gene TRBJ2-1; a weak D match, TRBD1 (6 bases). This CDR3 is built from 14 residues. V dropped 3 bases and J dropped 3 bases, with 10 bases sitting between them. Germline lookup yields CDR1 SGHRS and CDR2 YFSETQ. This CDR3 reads CASSSGQDYNEQFF. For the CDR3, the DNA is TGCGCCAGCAGCTCGGGACAAGACTACAATGAGCAGTTCTTC.

The CDR3 DNA sequence: TGTGCCAGCAGCTTAACAATGGAGGTACAGGGAGCAATGAACACTGAAGCTTTCTTT. Protein: CASSLTMEVQGAMNTEAFF. This rearrangement joins TRBV7-9 to TRBJ1-1; D possibly corresponds to TRBD1 (6 bases). Trimming left V 2 bases short and J 0 bases short, with 22 bases between. Per germline, CDR1 SEHNR and CDR2 FQNEAQ (reference sequence). This CDR3 spans 19 amino acids.

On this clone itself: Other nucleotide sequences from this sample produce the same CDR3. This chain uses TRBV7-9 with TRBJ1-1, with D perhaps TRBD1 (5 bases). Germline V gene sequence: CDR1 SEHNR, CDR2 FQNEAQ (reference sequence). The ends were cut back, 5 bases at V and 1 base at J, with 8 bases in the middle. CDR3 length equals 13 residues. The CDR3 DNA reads TGTGCCAGCAGCCTTACAGGGAACACTGAAGCTTTCTTT. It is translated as CASSLTGNTEAFF.

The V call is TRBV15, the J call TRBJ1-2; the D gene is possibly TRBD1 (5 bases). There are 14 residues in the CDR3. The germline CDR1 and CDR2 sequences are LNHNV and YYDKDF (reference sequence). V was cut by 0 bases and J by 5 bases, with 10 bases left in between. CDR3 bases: TGTGCCACCAGCAGAGACCTACAGGAATATGGCTACACCTTC. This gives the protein CATSRDLQEYGYTF.

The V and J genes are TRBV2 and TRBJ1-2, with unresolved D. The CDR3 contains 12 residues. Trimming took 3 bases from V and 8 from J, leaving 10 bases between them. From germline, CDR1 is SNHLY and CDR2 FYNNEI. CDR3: CASSEEGRGYTF. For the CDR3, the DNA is TGTGCCAGCAGTGAGGAGGGTAGGGGCTACACCTTC.

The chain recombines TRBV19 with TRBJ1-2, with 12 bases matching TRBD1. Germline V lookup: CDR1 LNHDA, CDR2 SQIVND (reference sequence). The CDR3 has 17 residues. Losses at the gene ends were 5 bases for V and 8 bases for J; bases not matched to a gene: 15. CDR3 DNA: TGTGCCAGTAGTCCCCGGACCGGGACAGGGGGCTTGGGCGGCTACACCTTC. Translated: CASSPRTGTGGLGGYTF.

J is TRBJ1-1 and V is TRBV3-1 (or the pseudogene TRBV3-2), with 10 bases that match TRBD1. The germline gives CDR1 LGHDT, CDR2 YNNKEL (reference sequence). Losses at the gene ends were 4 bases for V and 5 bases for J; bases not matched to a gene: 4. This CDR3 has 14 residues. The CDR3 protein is CASSRGTGETEAFF. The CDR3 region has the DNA TGTGCCAGCAGCCGAGGGACAGGGGAGACTGAAGCTTTCTTT.

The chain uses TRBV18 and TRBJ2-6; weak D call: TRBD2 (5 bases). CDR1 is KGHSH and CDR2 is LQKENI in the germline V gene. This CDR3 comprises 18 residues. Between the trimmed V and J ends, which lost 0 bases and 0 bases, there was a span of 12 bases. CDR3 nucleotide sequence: TGTGCCAGCTCACCACCTTTAGCCGGACTCTCTGGGGCCAACGTCCTGACTTTC. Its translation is CASSPPLAGLSGANVLTF. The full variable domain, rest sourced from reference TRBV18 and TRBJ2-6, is NAGVMQNPRHLVRRRGQEARLRCSPMKGHSHVYWYRQLPEEGLKFMVYLQKENIIDESGMPKERFSAEFPKEGPSILRIQQVVRGDSAAYFCASSPPLAGLSGANVLTFGAGSRLTVL.

The CDR3 reads CASSAGRSNTGELFF. The CDR3, as DNA: TGTGCCAGCAGTGCGGGTAGATCGAACACCGGGGAGCTGTTTTTT. The chain couples TRBV7-2 to TRBJ2-2; the D gene is possibly TRBD2 (5 bases). V lost 6 bases and J lost 0, with 11 bases in between. The germline V gene encodes CDR1 SGHTA and CDR2 FQGNSA. The CDR3 covers 15 residues. Based on the CDR3 plus reference TRBV7-2 and TRBJ2-2, the full variable domain is GAGVSQSPSNKVTEKGKDVELRCDPISGHTALYWYRQSLGQGLEFLIYFQGNSAPDKSGLPSDRFSAERTGGSVSTLTIQRTQQEDSAVYLCASSAGRSNTGELFFGEGSRLTVL.

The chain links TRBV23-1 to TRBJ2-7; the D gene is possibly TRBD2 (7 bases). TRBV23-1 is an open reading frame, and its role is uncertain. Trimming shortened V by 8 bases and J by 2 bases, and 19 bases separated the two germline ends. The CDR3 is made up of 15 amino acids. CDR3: CASPRRRGRAYEQYF. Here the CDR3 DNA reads TGCGCCAGCCCCCGGCGGCGGGGGCGGGCCTACGAGCAGTACTTC.

This CDR3 is CASSPLGGSNYGYTF. The CDR3 nucleotides read TGTGCCAGCAGCCCATTGGGAGGGTCTAACTATGGCTACACCTTC. The chain carries TRBV7-9 and TRBJ1-2; D gene uncertain. Trimming cost V 5 bases and J 0 bases, with 13 bases left between them. The CDR3 spans 15 residues. Germline V gene data show CDR1 as SEHNR and CDR2 as FQNEAQ (reference sequence).

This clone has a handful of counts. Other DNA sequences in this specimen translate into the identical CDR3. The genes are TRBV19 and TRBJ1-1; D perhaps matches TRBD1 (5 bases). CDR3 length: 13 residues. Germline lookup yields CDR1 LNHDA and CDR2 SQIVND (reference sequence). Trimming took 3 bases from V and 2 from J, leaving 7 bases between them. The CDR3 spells CASSIQGNTEAFF. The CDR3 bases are TGTGCCAGTAGTATTCAGGGAAACACTGAAGCTTTCTTT.

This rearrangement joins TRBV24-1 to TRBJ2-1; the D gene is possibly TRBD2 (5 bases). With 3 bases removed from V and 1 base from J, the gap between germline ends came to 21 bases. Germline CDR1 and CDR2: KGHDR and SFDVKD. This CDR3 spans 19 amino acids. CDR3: CATSDQEVGQSYSYNEQFF. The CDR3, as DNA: TGTGCCACCAGTGATCAGGAGGTGGGTCAAAGCTATTCCTACAATGAGCAGTTCTTC.

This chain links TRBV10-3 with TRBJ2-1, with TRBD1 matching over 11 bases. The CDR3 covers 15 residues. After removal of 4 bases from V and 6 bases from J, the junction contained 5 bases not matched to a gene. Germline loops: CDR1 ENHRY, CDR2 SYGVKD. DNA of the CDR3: TGTGCCATCAGTGGAGGACAGGGGGCATCCAATGAGCAGTTCTTC. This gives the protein CAISGGQGASNEQFF.

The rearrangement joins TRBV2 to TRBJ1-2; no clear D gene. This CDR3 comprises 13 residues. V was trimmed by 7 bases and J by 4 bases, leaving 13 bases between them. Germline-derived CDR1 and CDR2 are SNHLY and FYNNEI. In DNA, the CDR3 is TGTGCCAGCATCCTCGACTCCTTCTATGGCTACACCTTC. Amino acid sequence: CASILDSFYGYTF.

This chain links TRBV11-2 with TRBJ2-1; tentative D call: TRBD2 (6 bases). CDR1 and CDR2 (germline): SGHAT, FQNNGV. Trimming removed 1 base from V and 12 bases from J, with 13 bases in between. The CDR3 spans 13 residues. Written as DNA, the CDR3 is TGTGCCAGCAGCTTAGTAGGCCCCGGGGGGCAGTTCTTC. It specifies CASSLVGPGGQFF.

Here the CDR3 DNA reads TGTGCCAGCAGTTACCTCCTACAGGGCGGGGGCTACACCTTC. Residues: CASSYLLQGGGYTF. V and J are TRBV6-6 and TRBJ1-2; tentative D call: TRBD1 (6 bases). This CDR3 is 14 amino acids long. The germline gives CDR1 MNHNY, CDR2 SVGAGI (reference sequence). Trimming removed 2 bases at V and 8 bases at J, with 15 bases between.

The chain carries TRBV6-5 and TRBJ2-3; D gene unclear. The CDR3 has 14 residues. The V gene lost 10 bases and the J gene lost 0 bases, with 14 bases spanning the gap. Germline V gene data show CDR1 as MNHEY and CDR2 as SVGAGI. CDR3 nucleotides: TGTGCCACCGGGTCGGCGGTGAGCACAGATACGCAGTATTTT. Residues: CATGSAVSTDTQYF.

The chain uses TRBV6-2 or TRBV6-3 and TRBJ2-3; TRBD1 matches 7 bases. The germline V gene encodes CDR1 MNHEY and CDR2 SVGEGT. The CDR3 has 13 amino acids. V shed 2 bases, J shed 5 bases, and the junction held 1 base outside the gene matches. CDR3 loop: CASSYRGQDTQYF. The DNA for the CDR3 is TGTGCCAGCAGTTACAGGGGGCAAGATACGCAGTATTTT.

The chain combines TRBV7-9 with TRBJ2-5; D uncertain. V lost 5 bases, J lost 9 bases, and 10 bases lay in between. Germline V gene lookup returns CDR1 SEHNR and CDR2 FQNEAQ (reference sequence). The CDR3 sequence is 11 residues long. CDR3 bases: TGTGCCAGCAGCCCCGAGGTGGCCCAGTACTTC. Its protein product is CASSPEVAQYF.

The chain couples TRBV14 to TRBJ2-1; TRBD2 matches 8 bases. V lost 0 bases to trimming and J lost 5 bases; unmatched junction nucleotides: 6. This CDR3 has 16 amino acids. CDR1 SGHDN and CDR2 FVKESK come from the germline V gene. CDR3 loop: CASSQEIGTSDNEQFF. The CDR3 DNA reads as TGTGCCAGCAGCCAAGAGATCGGGACTAGTGACAATGAGCAGTTCTTC. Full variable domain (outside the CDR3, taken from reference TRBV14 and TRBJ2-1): EAGVTQFPSHSVIEKGQTVTLRCDPISGHDNLYWYRRVMGKEIKFLLHFVKESKQDESGMPNNRFLAERTGGTYSTLKVQPAELEDSGVYFCASSQEIGTSDNEQFFGPGTRLTVL.

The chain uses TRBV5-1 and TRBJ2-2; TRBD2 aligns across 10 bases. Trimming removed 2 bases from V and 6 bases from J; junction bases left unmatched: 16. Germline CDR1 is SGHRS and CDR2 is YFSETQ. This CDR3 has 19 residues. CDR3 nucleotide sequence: TGCGCCAGCAGCTTACCCGGGTCCAAGCGGGGGGGCCAAGCCGGGGAGCTGTTTTTT. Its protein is CASSLPGSKRGGQAGELFF.

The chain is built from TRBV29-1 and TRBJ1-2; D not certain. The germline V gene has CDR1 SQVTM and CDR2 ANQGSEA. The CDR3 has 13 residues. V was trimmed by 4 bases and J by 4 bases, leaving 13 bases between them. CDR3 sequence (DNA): TGCAGCGTTGCTCCCGTACGGGGCTATGGCTACACCTTC. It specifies CSVAPVRGYGYTF.

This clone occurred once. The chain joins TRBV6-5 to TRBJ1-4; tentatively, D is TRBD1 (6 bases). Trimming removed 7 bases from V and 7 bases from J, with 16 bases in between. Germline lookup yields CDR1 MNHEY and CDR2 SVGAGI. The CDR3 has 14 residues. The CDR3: CASNPTGLVEKLFF. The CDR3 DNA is TGTGCCAGCAACCCAACAGGGCTGGTTGAAAAACTGTTTTTT.

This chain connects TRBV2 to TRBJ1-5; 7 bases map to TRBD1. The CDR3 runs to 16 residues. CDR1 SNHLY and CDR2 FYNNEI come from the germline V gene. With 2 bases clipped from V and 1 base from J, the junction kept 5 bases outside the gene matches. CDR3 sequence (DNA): TGTGCCAGCAGTGAACAGGGGGGACAGAGCAATCAGCCCCAGCATTTT. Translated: CASSEQGGQSNQPQHF.

Here the CDR3 reads CASSYFDRHNEQFF. CDR3 sequence (DNA): TGTGCCAGCAGTTACTTCGACAGGCACAATGAGCAGTTCTTC. V usage is TRBV6-5 and J usage is TRBJ2-1, with D tentatively TRBD1 (6 bases). Trimming shortened V by 1 base and J by 5 bases, and 9 bases separated the two germline ends. This CDR3 is 14 amino acids long. Looked up from germline, CDR1 is MNHEY and CDR2 is SVGAGI.

DNA of the CDR3: TGTGCCAGCAGCTCGGGACTTTTGGACACCATATATTTT. Translation gives CASSSGLLDTIYF. J is TRBJ1-3 and V is TRBV5-6, with D perhaps matching TRBD1 (5 bases). V gave up 3 bases and J gave up 8 bases, with 12 bases separating them. CDR3 length: 13 residues. Germline CDR1 reads SGHDT; CDR2 reads YYEEEE.

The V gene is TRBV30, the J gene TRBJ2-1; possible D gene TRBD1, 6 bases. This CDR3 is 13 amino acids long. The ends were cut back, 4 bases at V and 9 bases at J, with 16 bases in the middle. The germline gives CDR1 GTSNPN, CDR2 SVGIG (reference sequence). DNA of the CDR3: TGTGCCTGGACCAGGTCAACAGGGACTGAGCAGTTCTTC. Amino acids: CAWTRSTGTEQFF.

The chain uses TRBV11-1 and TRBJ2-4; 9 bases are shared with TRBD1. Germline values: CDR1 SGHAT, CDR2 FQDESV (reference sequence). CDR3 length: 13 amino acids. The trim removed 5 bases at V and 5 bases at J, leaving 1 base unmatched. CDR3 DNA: TGTGCCAGCAGCAGGGACAGGGAAAACATTCAGTACTTC. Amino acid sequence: CASSRDRENIQYF.

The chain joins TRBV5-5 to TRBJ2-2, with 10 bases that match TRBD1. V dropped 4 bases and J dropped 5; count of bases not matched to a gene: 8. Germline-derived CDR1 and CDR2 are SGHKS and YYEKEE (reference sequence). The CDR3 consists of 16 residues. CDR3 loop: CASSKTGGATTGELFF. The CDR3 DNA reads TGTGCCAGCAGCAAGACAGGGGGCGCGACAACCGGGGAGCTGTTTTTT.